The 17 T cell receptor beta chains reported below all come from one sample, sequenced in a study of CD8 T cells in Susac syndrome. Roughly 0.45 to 1 ug RNA was reverse transcribed with random hexamers. TCRdb re-analysed the immunoSEQ multiplex PCR reads in MiXCR, keeping a single row per CDR3 protein. The sample includes 330,000 or so distinct CDR3 sequences, over 75% seen only once; the top ten take approximately 0.2%. The specimen was CD8+ T cells from PBMCs. The receptors come from a human donor with multiple sclerosis.

The J gene is TRBJ1-6, the V gene TRBV11-2; D gene unclear. The V and J ends lost 4 bases and 3 bases respectively, with 7 bases between them. Germline values: CDR1 SGHAT, CDR2 FQNNGV. CDR3 length: 14 amino acids. CDR3 nucleotide sequence: TGTGCCAGCAGCTCGGACGGCTATAATTCACCCCTCCACTTT. Translating gives CASSSDGYNSPLHF.

This sequence joins TRBV19 and TRBJ2-1; maybe TRBD2 (6 bases). The CDR3 has 14 amino acids. Germline V gene sequence: CDR1 LNHDA, CDR2 SQIVND (reference sequence). V lost 8 bases to trimming and J lost 2 bases, with 13 bases between them. The CDR3 coding sequence is TGTGCCAGTGGGCCCGGGACTGCCTACAATGAGCAGTTCTTC. Residues: CASGPGTAYNEQFF.

This chain uses TRBV27 with TRBJ2-3, with TRBD2 matching over 8 bases. There are 14 residues in the CDR3. V was pared by 5 bases and J by 1 base, with 2 bases of the junction left unmatched. The germline gives CDR1 MNHEY, CDR2 SMNVEV (reference sequence). The CDR3 coding sequence is TGTGCCAGCAGTCCCGGGGGGGGCACAGATACGCAGTATTTT. It specifies CASSPGGGTDTQYF.

Only one count was recorded for this clonotype. The V gene is TRBV9, the J gene TRBJ2-7; 11 nucleotides match TRBD1. The CDR3 covers 14 residues. Trimming took 3 bases from V and 7 from J; bases not matched to a gene: 6. Germline V gene data show CDR1 as SGDLS and CDR2 as YYNGEE. CDR3 bases: TGTGCCAGCAGCGCCACGGACAGGGGGCATGAGCAGTACTTC. Residues: CASSATDRGHEQYF. Full variable domain (remainder filled in from reference TRBV9 and TRBJ2-7): DSGVTQTPKHLITATGQRVTLRCSPRSGDLSVYWYQQSLDQGLQFLIQYYNGEERAKGNILERFSAQQFPDLHSELNLSSLELGDSALYFCASSATDRGHEQYFGPGTRLTVT.

The chain links TRBV5-6 to TRBJ1-4; 9 positions agree with TRBD1. CDR3 length: 17 residues. The V and J ends lost 4 bases and 4 bases, in that order; junction bases with no gene match: 11. Looked up from germline, CDR1 is SGHDT and CDR2 is YYEEEE. CDR3 nucleotides: TGTGCCAGCAGCCGGGACAGGGCGGTTGTCGGTAATGAAAAACTGTTTTTT. It is translated as CASSRDRAVVGNEKLFF.

This chain uses TRBV7-9 with TRBJ1-1; D unresolved. There are 15 residues in the CDR3. Germline lookup yields CDR1 SEHNR and CDR2 FQNEAQ (reference sequence). Trimming removed 1 base from V and 1 base from J, with 10 bases in between. The CDR3 is CASSLVEAGNTEAFF. CDR3 sequence (DNA): TGTGCCAGCAGCTTAGTCGAGGCGGGGAACACTGAAGCTTTCTTT.

CDR3 region: CAANGLAATGEQFF. The CDR3 DNA reads as TGTGCCGCTAACGGACTAGCGGCGACCGGGGAGCAGTTCTTC. The J gene is TRBJ2-1, the V gene TRBV30; TRBD2 aligns across 10 bases. With 8 bases clipped from V and 10 bases from J, the junction kept 14 bases outside the gene matches. Germline-derived CDR1 and CDR2 are GTSNPN and SVGIG (reference sequence). The CDR3 length is 14 residues. The variable domain in full, with the rest retrieved from reference TRBV30 and TRBJ2-1, is SQTIHQWPATLVQPVGSPLSLECTVEGTSNPNLYWYRQAAGRGLQLLFYSVGIGQISSEVPQNLSASRPQDRQFILSSKKLLLSDSGFYLCAANGLAATGEQFFGPGTRLTVL.

The gene calls are TRBV28 and TRBJ2-1; D possibly corresponds to TRBD2 (6 bases). V was clipped by 0 bases and J by 6 bases, with 12 bases between them. The germline gives CDR1 MDHEN, CDR2 SYDVKM. This CDR3 is built from 15 residues. CDR3 sequence (DNA): TGTGCCAGCAGTTTATGGATATGGAGGGCCAATGAGCAGTTCTTC. This sequence encodes CASSLWIWRANEQFF.

A note on this clonotype: Mismatch with germline at one junction end may stem from a read error. J is TRBJ2-1 and V is TRBV27, with a tentative D call TRBD1 (6 bases). Per germline, CDR1 MNHEY and CDR2 SMNVEV (reference sequence). There are 15 residues in the CDR3. The CDR3 nucleotides read TGTGCCAGCAGTAGGGTCCCAGGGGCCTACAATGAGCAGCTCTTC. This translates into CASSRVPGAYNEQLF.

The V call is TRBV12-3 or TRBV12-4, the J call TRBJ2-1; no clear D. CDR3 length: 16 residues. Trimming took 1 base from V and 2 from J, leaving 12 bases between them. The CDR3 is CASSLDSGFAYNEQFF. CDR3 DNA sequence: TGTGCCAGCAGTTTAGATAGTGGGTTCGCCTACAATGAGCAGTTCTTC.

The CDR3 loop reads CASSPGSTGRGYGYTF. Written as DNA, the CDR3 is TGTGCCAGCAGCCCCGGTTCTACAGGGAGGGGCTATGGCTACACCTTC. V is TRBV7-3 and J is TRBJ1-2; D possibly corresponds to TRBD1 (6 bases). Germline V gene sequence: CDR1 SGHTA, CDR2 FQGTGA. The ends were cut back, 5 bases at V and 4 bases at J, with 20 bases in the middle. CDR3 length: 16 amino acids.

V and J are TRBV12-3 or TRBV12-4 and TRBJ2-7, with 7 bases fitting TRBD1. This CDR3 spans 16 amino acids. V lost 2 bases and J lost 0; bases outside the gene matches: 7. The CDR3: CASSLKPGQTSYEQYF. Written as DNA, the CDR3 is TGTGCCAGCAGTTTAAAACCGGGACAGACCTCCTACGAGCAGTACTTC.

The chain links TRBV27 to TRBJ2-1; 9 bases align to TRBD2. V shed 8 bases, J shed 3 bases, and the junction held 8 bases outside the gene matches. This CDR3 is 15 amino acids long. Germline CDR1 MNHEY, CDR2 SMNVEV (reference sequence). CDR3 in amino acids: CASGRAGGGYNEQFF. As DNA, the CDR3 is TGTGCCAGCGGAAGAGCGGGGGGAGGCTACAATGAGCAGTTCTTC.

V is TRBV7-3 and J is TRBJ2-2; 10 nucleotides agree with TRBD1. The length of the CDR3 is 17 residues. Trimming took 2 bases from V and 3 from J; bases not matched to a gene: 6. In germline, CDR1 is SGHTA, CDR2 FQGTGA. This CDR3 reads CASSLSRDRGHTGELFF. The CDR3, as DNA: TGTGCCAGCAGCTTATCCCGAGACAGGGGGCACACCGGGGAGCTGTTTTTT. Complete variable domain (other parts from reference TRBV7-3 and TRBJ2-2): GAGVSQTPSNKVTEKGKYVELRCDPISGHTALYWYRQSLGQGPEFLIYFQGTGAADDSGLPNDRFFAVRPEGSVSTLKIQRTERGDSAVYLCASSLSRDRGHTGELFFGEGSRLTVL.

The gene calls are TRBV29-1 and TRBJ2-1, with TRBD1 as a possible D gene (5 bases). Germline loops: CDR1 SQVTM, CDR2 ANQGSEA. Trimming cost V 4 bases and J 6 bases, with 13 bases left between them. This CDR3 has 13 amino acids. In DNA form, the CDR3 reads TGCAGCGTTGCGGGCCAGGGTAGCAATGAGCAGTTCTTC. It specifies CSVAGQGSNEQFF.

The V call is TRBV27, the J call TRBJ1-1, with D tentatively TRBD1 (6 bases). The CDR3 contains 14 residues. The germline gives CDR1 MNHEY, CDR2 SMNVEV (reference sequence). The V end lost 2 bases, the J end lost 6 bases, and 13 bases lay between the germline ends. The CDR3 sequence: CASSLMDSLPEAFF. CDR3 DNA: TGTGCCAGCAGTTTAATGGACAGCCTGCCTGAAGCTTTCTTT.

Turning to this clonotype: A junction boundary mismatches the germline segment, possibly from a read error. CDR3 sequence reads: CAGSFVGTDTQYF. CDR3 DNA: TGTGCCGGCAGTTTCGTGGGCACAGATACGCAGTATTTT. The genes are TRBV12-3 or TRBV12-4 and TRBJ2-3; the D is unclear. The CDR3 is 13 amino acids.